The 15 T cell receptor beta chains given below trace back to one sample, sequenced in a study of early T cells in non-severe SARS-CoV-2 infection. Each CDR3 protein is one row after TCRdb ran MiXCR on the 5' RACE reads. The sample shows about 34,000 distinct CDR3 sequences, approximately 5.3% of them seen only once. Sequenced material: whole blood. The source is an adult who was a healthcare worker with PCR-confirmed SARS-CoV-2 infection or an uninfected control (not recorded which).

This chain uses TRBV21-1 with TRBJ1-2. TRBV21-1 is flagged as a pseudogene. The length of the CDR3 is 14 residues. The CDR3 here is CASSKRGKHYGYTF. The CDR3 nucleotides read TGTGCCAGCAGCAAGAGAGGAAAGCACTATGGCTACACCTTC.

This clonotype was picked up many times. J is TRBJ2-7 and V is TRBV27; D perhaps matches TRBD1 (6 bases). CDR1 is MNHEY, CDR2 SMNVEV, per germline (reference sequence). Trimming left V 3 bases short and J 2 bases short, with 17 bases between. CDR3 size: 16 residues. The CDR3 DNA follows: TGTGCCAGCAGTTTCGACAGGAAGTATTTTCCCTACGAGCAGTACTTC. Translated: CASSFDRKYFPYEQYF.

This clonotype has ten or more counts. J is TRBJ1-2 and V is TRBV3-1; D remains unclear. CDR1 is LGHDT and CDR2 is YNNKEL in the germline V gene (reference sequence). Trimming took 1 base from V and 5 from J, leaving 8 bases between them. The CDR3 is 13 amino acids. The CDR3 nucleotides are TGTGCCAGCAGCCAAGTAGGCCAATATGGCTACACCTTC. Its protein is CASSQVGQYGYTF.

In its sample, this clonotype was seen many times. The CDR3 loop reads CASSLDRTLGYEQFF. CDR3 bases: TGCGCCAGCAGCTTAGACAGGACCCTAGGGTACGAGCAGTTCTTC. This chain uses TRBV5-1 with TRBJ2-1, with D tentatively TRBD1 (6 bases). From germline, CDR1 is SGHRS and CDR2 YFSETQ. This CDR3 comprises 15 residues. V lost 2 bases and J lost 10, with 19 bases in between.

This clonotype was counted many times. The genes are TRBV6-6 and TRBJ1-1; D not resolved. The CDR3 runs 10 residues. Trimming left V 6 bases short and J 1 base short, with 0 bases between. The germline gives CDR1 MNHNY, CDR2 SVGAGI (reference sequence). The CDR3 is CASRNTEAFF. Written as DNA, the CDR3 is TGTGCCAGCAGGAACACTGAAGCTTTCTTT.

This clonotype was seen many times. V and J are TRBV5-6 and TRBJ2-5, with TRBD1 identical over 10 bases. CDR1 SGHDT and CDR2 YYEEEE come from the germline V gene. The CDR3 loop spans 16 amino acids. Trimming cost V 1 base and J 2 bases; bases outside gene matches: 5. The DNA of the CDR3 is TGTGCCAGCAGCTTGAATGGACAGGGGGTTCAAGAGACCCAGTACTTC. It translates to CASSLNGQGVQETQYF. The full variable domain, its missing parts supplied by reference TRBV5-6 and TRBJ2-5, is DAGVTQSPTHLIKTRGQQVTLRCSPKSGHDTVSWYQQALGQGPQFIFQYYEEEERQRGNFPDRFSGHQFPNYSSELNVNALLLGDSALYLCASSLNGQGVQETQYFGPGTRLLVL.

This clonotype was recorded a few times. The rearrangement links TRBV9 to TRBJ2-7; D possibly corresponds to TRBD1 (6 bases). The ends were cut back, 4 bases at V and 1 base at J, with 9 bases in the middle. This CDR3 has 13 amino acids. CDR1 SGDLS and CDR2 YYNGEE come from the germline V gene. This CDR3 is CASSQGLSYEQYF. CDR3 nucleotide sequence: TGTGCCAGCAGCCAGGGGCTATCCTACGAGCAGTACTTC.

This clonotype was seen more than once but under ten times. This rearrangement joins TRBV28 to TRBJ1-1, with D perhaps TRBD1 (5 bases). V gave up 5 bases and J gave up 0 bases, with 10 bases separating them. This CDR3 contains 14 residues. The V gene's germline CDR1 is MDHEN and CDR2 SYDVKM. Here the CDR3 reads CASSGAGLNTEAFF. The DNA for the CDR3 is TGTGCCAGCAGTGGGGCGGGACTGAACACTGAAGCTTTCTTT.

By its share, this clonotype is medium-sized. The chain is built from TRBV7-6 and TRBJ1-4; 12 bases agree with TRBD1. Germline V gene data show CDR1 as SGHVS and CDR2 as FNYEAQ. Trimming took 4 bases from V and 7 from J; bases not matched to a gene: 7. There are 16 residues in the CDR3. The CDR3 reads CASSSGQGARGEKLFF. CDR3 DNA: TGTGCCAGCAGCTCGGGACAGGGGGCAAGAGGTGAAAAACTGTTTTTT.

A few counts support this clonotype. This sequence joins TRBV3-1 and TRBJ2-1; TRBD2 agrees at 10 bases. CDR1 and CDR2 (germline): LGHDT, YNNKEL (reference sequence). The CDR3 spans 16 residues. V shed 5 bases, J shed 7 bases, and the junction held 11 bases outside the gene matches. The CDR3 coding sequence is TGTGCCAGCAGCTCTTATTCTAGCGGGAGTAGAAATGAGCAGTTCTTC. The encoded protein is CASSSYSSGSRNEQFF.

The sample holds many counts of this clonotype. The rearrangement uses TRBV6-1 and TRBJ1-2, with D unresolved. From germline, CDR1 is MNHNS and CDR2 SASEGT. V lost 4 bases to trimming and J lost 8 bases, with 14 bases between them. This CDR3 contains 13 residues. CDR3 region: CASSGRLLDGYTF. The CDR3 nucleotides read TGTGCCAGCAGTGGCAGACTTCTGGACGGCTACACCTTC.

This clonotype occurred a few times. The CDR3 spells CSAGGVAGGIEQYF. CDR3 DNA: TGCAGTGCCGGTGGGGTAGCGGGAGGTATAGAGCAGTACTTC. The V call is TRBV20-1, the J call TRBJ2-7; 10 bases are a match to TRBD2. The length of the CDR3 is 14 residues. The J segment lost 7 bases and the V segment lost 6 bases, leaving 12 bases of the junction unmatched. Looked up from germline, CDR1 is DFQATT and CDR2 is SNEGSKA (reference sequence).

This clonotype was picked up many times. The chain couples TRBV5-8 to TRBJ2-3; no reliable D call. This CDR3 is 16 amino acids long. Trimming took 4 bases from V and 2 from J, leaving 17 bases between them. Germline loops: CDR1 SGHTS, CDR2 YDEGEE. CDR3 loop: CASSRFYHPYTDTQYF. In nucleotides, the CDR3 is TGTGCCAGCAGCCGCTTTTACCACCCCTACACAGATACGCAGTATTTT.

This clonotype was seen many times. V gene TRBV3-1 combines with J gene TRBJ2-2, with D unresolved. Germline V gene lookup returns CDR1 LGHDT and CDR2 YNNKEL (reference sequence). Trimming shortened V by 5 bases and J by 9 bases, and 13 bases separated the two germline ends. There are 13 residues in the CDR3. The CDR3 loop reads CASSEPVARELFF. Here the CDR3 DNA reads TGTGCCAGCAGCGAACCAGTTGCCAGGGAGCTGTTTTTT.

There are many counts of this clonotype. The CDR3 is CASSDSGTTQETQYF. Written as DNA, the CDR3 is TGCGCCAGCAGTGACAGCGGGACTACCCAAGAGACCCAGTACTTC. The rearrangement uses TRBV10-2 and TRBJ2-5; 7 bases are a match to TRBD2. V was clipped by 3 bases and J by 1 base; unmatched bases: 5. The CDR3 totals 15 residues. The germline V gene encodes CDR1 WSHSY and CDR2 SAAADI.